The 20 T cell receptor beta chains below come from one sample, sequenced in a study of shared clonotypes between healthy human individuals. Sequenced by immunoSEQ multiplex PCR; TCRdb stores in-frame clones only, minus some. The sample yields approximately 1,500,000 clones, about 98% seen once. Sequenced material: naive CD4+ T cells sorted from blood. Subset: CD45RA+ positively selected. The receptors originated from a man aged 25-40 years in good health.

The V gene is TRBV29-1, the J gene TRBJ2-1; a weak D match, TRBD1 (5 bases). The CDR3 spans 13 residues. Germline CDR1 and CDR2: SQVTM and ANQGSEA. The ends were cut back, 3 bases at V and 9 bases at J, with 15 bases in the middle. The CDR3: CSVDRDVSAEQFF. The CDR3 coding sequence is TGCAGCGTTGACAGGGATGTCAGCGCTGAGCAGTTCTTC.

The J gene is TRBJ1-3, the V gene TRBV6-1; the D is unclear. Between the trimmed V and J ends, which lost 6 bases and 2 bases, there was a span of 11 bases. The CDR3 extends over 14 amino acids. Germline assignment: CDR1 MNHNS and CDR2 SASEGT. Written as DNA, the CDR3 is TGTGCCAGCAGCGTAGACAAGGCTGGAAACACCATATATTTT. It encodes CASSVDKAGNTIYF.

This clone showed up just a few times. The chain couples TRBV5-1 to TRBJ2-1; 13 nucleotides agree with TRBD2. The CDR3 runs 16 residues. V gave up 0 bases and J gave up 4 bases; unmatched junction bases: 1. Germline V lookup: CDR1 SGHRS, CDR2 YFSETQ. The CDR3 spells CASSLEGLAGYNEQFF. CDR3 in DNA: TGCGCCAGCAGCTTGGAGGGACTAGCGGGGTACAATGAGCAGTTCTTC. Full variable domain (outside the CDR3, taken from reference TRBV5-1 and TRBJ2-1): KAGVTQTPRYLIKTRGQQVTLSCSPISGHRSVSWYQQTPGQGLQFLFEYFSETQRNKGNFPGRFSGRQFSNSRSEMNVSTLELGDSALYLCASSLEGLAGYNEQFFGPGTRLTVL.

The chain carries TRBV5-1 and TRBJ2-1, with D perhaps matching TRBD1 or TRBD2 (5 bases each). Trimming removed 0 bases at V and 8 bases at J, with 15 bases between. Germline-derived CDR1 and CDR2 are SGHRS and YFSETQ. CDR3 length equals 15 residues. CDR3 nucleotide sequence: TGCGCCAGCAGCTTGGAAGGACACTTGAGGGATGAGCAGTTCTTC. Its protein product is CASSLEGHLRDEQFF.

This chain links TRBV28 with TRBJ2-5; D is unresolved. Looked up from germline, CDR1 is MDHEN and CDR2 is SYDVKM. V was clipped by 2 bases and J by 3 bases, with 4 bases between them. The CDR3 consists of 12 residues. The CDR3 DNA reads as TGTGCCAGCAGTTTAGCGGAAGAGACCCAGTACTTC. Protein product: CASSLAEETQYF.

Comment on this clone: Other DNA sequences in the same sample also yield this CDR3. This rearrangement joins TRBV9 to TRBJ2-2; 12 bases are a match to TRBD1. The J segment lost 2 bases and the V segment lost 2 bases, leaving 1 base of the junction unmatched. CDR1 is SGDLS, CDR2 YYNGEE, per germline. The CDR3 has 16 amino acids. The CDR3 bases are TGTGCCAGCAGCGTGGGACAGGGGGCCAACACCGGGGAGCTGTTTTTT. It codes for CASSVGQGANTGELFF.

This chain connects TRBV9 to TRBJ2-3, with 7 bases identical to TRBD2. J was trimmed by 2 bases and V by 3 bases; bases with no gene match: 9. Germline CDR1 reads SGDLS; CDR2 reads YYNGEE. This CDR3 has 16 amino acids. DNA of the CDR3: TGTGCCAGCAGCGGAGAGGAGGGAGGGCCCACAGATACGCAGTATTTT. It translates to CASSGEEGGPTDTQYF.

This chain joins TRBV6-5 and TRBJ2-5; possibly TRBD1 for D (5 bases). V shed 4 bases and J shed 6 bases, with 18 bases lying between them. This CDR3 is built from 15 residues. Germline CDR1 is MNHEY and CDR2 is SVGAGI. The CDR3, as DNA: TGTGCCAGCAGTTCAAACCCCCAGGGATTACAGACCCAGTACTTC. Translated, it gives CASSSNPQGLQTQYF.

The rearrangement uses TRBV19 and TRBJ2-7; 8 bases are shared with TRBD1. The V segment lost 5 bases and the J segment 0 bases; nucleotides outside the gene matches: 6. The V gene's germline CDR1 is LNHDA and CDR2 SQIVND (reference sequence). This CDR3 is built from 15 residues. CDR3 protein: CASSQGQDLSYEQYF. CDR3 nucleotides: TGTGCCAGTAGTCAGGGACAGGACCTCTCCTACGAGCAGTACTTC.

The chain uses TRBV7-3 and TRBJ2-1; tentative D call: TRBD2 (5 bases). This CDR3 is 15 amino acids long. The V end lost 0 bases, the J end lost 3 bases, and 9 bases lay between the germline ends. CDR1 is SGHTA, CDR2 FQGTGA, per germline. CDR3 nucleotides: TGTGCCAGCAGCTTAACGAGGGCCAGCTACAATGAGCAGTTCTTC. Protein: CASSLTRASYNEQFF.

V and J are TRBV5-1 and TRBJ2-3, with TRBD2 matching 10 bases. The CDR3 runs 16 residues. CDR1 and CDR2 from the germline V gene are SGHRS and YFSETQ. The ends lost 4 bases at V and 2 bases at J; junction bases unmatched: 7. This chain's CDR3 is CASSLLLAGDTDTQYF. The CDR3, as DNA: TGCGCCAGCAGCCTGCTCCTAGCGGGAGACACAGATACGCAGTATTTT.

Written as DNA, the CDR3 is TGTGCCAGCTCACAACTAGCGGGAGCTCCCCTCCGCAATGAGCAGTTCTTC. Translated, it gives CASSQLAGAPLRNEQFF. This rearrangement joins TRBV18 to TRBJ2-1; 11 bases are a match to TRBD2. CDR1 and CDR2 (germline): KGHSH, LQKENI. The CDR3 length is 17 residues. J gave up 6 bases and V 4 bases, and 11 bases lay outside the gene matches.

The rearrangement uses TRBV5-1 and TRBJ2-1; tentatively, D is TRBD1 (6 bases). CDR1 and CDR2 from the germline V gene are SGHRS and YFSETQ. This CDR3 is built from 14 residues. Trimming removed 0 bases from V and 6 bases from J, with 10 bases in between. CDR3 protein: CASSLDRAGNEQFF. In DNA, the CDR3 is TGCGCCAGCAGCTTGGACAGGGCGGGCAATGAGCAGTTCTTC. The full variable domain, in which reference TRBV5-1 and TRBJ2-1 provide the parts outside the CDR3, is KAGVTQTPRYLIKTRGQQVTLSCSPISGHRSVSWYQQTPGQGLQFLFEYFSETQRNKGNFPGRFSGRQFSNSRSEMNVSTLELGDSALYLCASSLDRAGNEQFFGPGTRLTVL.

V usage is TRBV28 and J usage is TRBJ1-5; tentatively, D is TRBD1 (5 bases). Trimming stripped 3 bases from V and 4 bases from J, with 10 bases between. This CDR3 comprises 14 residues. Germline values: CDR1 MDHEN, CDR2 SYDVKM. The CDR3: CASSFYGGNQPQHF. Here the CDR3 DNA reads TGTGCCAGCAGTTTTTACGGGGGTAATCAGCCCCAGCATTTT. Full variable domain (rest looked up from reference TRBV28 and TRBJ1-5): DVKVTQSSRYLVKRTGEKVFLECVQDMDHENMFWYRQDPGLGLRLIYFSYDVKMKEKGDIPEGYSVSREKKERFSLILESASTNQTSMYLCASSFYGGNQPQHFGDGTRLSIL.

The V gene is TRBV9, the J gene TRBJ2-1; 7 positions agree with TRBD2. Germline CDR1 reads SGDLS; CDR2 reads YYNGEE. Trimming took 0 bases from V and 3 from J; bases not matched to a gene: 3. The CDR3 consists of 15 residues. CDR3 DNA sequence: TGTGCCAGCAGCGTAGACCGGGACTACTACAATGAGCAGTTCTTC. Its translation: CASSVDRDYYNEQFF.

V gene TRBV19 combines with J gene TRBJ1-2; TRBD1 might be the D (5 bases). CDR1 is LNHDA, CDR2 SQIVND, per germline (reference sequence). V shed 4 bases and J shed 8 bases, with 11 bases lying between them. This CDR3 is built from 12 residues. Here the CDR3 DNA reads TGTGCCAGTAGTAGTCCCAGGGACGGCTACACCTTC. Its translation: CASSSPRDGYTF.

This chain connects TRBV28 to TRBJ2-5; TRBD1 might be the D (6 bases). The CDR3 totals 14 residues. CDR1 MDHEN and CDR2 SYDVKM come from the germline V gene. Trimming removed 3 bases at V and 2 bases at J, with 10 bases between. CDR3 residues: CASSLDSSQETQYF. DNA of the CDR3: TGTGCCAGCAGTTTGGACAGCAGTCAAGAGACCCAGTACTTC.

V and J are TRBV6-1 and TRBJ1-4; D is uncertain. CDR3 length: 15 residues. Per the germline V gene, CDR1 is MNHNS and CDR2 is SASEGT. V lost 5 bases and J lost 3, with 13 bases in between. The CDR3 sequence: CASSPSRAANEKLFF. The CDR3 coding sequence is TGTGCCAGCAGTCCTTCCCGGGCAGCTAATGAAAAACTGTTTTTT.

With regard to this clone: Other DNA sequences within the sample encode an identical CDR3. V is TRBV27 and J is TRBJ2-7; possible D gene TRBD2, 5 bases. The CDR3 has 14 amino acids. V was trimmed by 6 bases and J by 1 base, leaving 13 bases between them. Germline V gene lookup returns CDR1 MNHEY and CDR2 SMNVEV (reference sequence). CDR3 loop: CASSLRGLSYEQYF. The CDR3 DNA sequence: TGTGCCAGCAGCCTGAGAGGGCTGTCCTACGAGCAGTACTTC.

This chain joins TRBV18 and TRBJ2-2; TRBD1 is a possible D gene (6 bases). Trimming took 2 bases from V and 4 from J, leaving 11 bases between them. Germline CDR1 and CDR2: KGHSH and LQKENI. CDR3 length: 15 residues. The CDR3 spells CASSPTGSGTGELFF. The CDR3 DNA is TGTGCCAGCTCACCAACAGGGTCCGGCACCGGGGAGCTGTTTTTT.